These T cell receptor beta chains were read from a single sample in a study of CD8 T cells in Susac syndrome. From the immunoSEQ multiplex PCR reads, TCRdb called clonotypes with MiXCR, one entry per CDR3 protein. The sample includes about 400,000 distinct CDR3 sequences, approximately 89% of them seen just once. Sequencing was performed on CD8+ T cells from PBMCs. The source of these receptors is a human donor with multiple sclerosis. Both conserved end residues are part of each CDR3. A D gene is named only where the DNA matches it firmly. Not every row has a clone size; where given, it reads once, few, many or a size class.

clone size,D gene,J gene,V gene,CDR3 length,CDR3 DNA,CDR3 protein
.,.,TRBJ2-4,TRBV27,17,TGTGCCAGCAGTAGCAAGAGGGGAGCCCTAGCCAAAAACATTCAGTACTTC,CASSSKRGALAKNIQYF
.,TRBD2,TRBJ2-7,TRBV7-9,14,TGTGCCAGCAGAATGGGGGGGTCCAACTACGAGCAGTACTTC,CASRMGGSNYEQYF
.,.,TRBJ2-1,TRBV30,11,TGTGCCTGGAGTGGCGCGAGTGAGCAGTTCTTC,CAWSGASEQFF
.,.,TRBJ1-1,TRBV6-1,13,TGTGCCAGCAGTGTGTCGGACACCGGGCGAGCTTTCTTT,CASSVSDTGRAFF
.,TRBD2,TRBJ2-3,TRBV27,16,TGTGCCAGCAGTTTTTCGGGCGGGAGGGGCTCAGATACGCAGTATTTT,CASSFSGGRGSDTQYF
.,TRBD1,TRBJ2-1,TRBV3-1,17,TGTGCCAGCAGCCAAGATGCGGGGGACAGGGGTTACAATGAGCAGTTCTTC,CASSQDAGDRGYNEQFF
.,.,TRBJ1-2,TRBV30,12,TGTGCCTGGAGTGTGTGGGCGGGTGGCTACACCTTC,CAWSVWAGGYTF
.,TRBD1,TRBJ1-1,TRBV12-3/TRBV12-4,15,TGTGCCAGCAGTTCCGCAGGGGGGGGTTCCACTGAAGCTTTCTTT,CASSSAGGGSTEAFF
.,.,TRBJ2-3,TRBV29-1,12,TGCAGCGTTTGGGGTGTGAGAGATACGCAGTATTTT,CSVWGVRDTQYF
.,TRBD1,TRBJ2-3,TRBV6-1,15,TGTGCCAGCAGTCCTTTTGGACAGGGCACAGATACGCAGTATTTT,CASSPFGQGTDTQYF
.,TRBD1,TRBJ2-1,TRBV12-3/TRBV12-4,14,TGTGCCAGCAGCGACAGGGGGCGGGACAATGAGCAGTTCTTC,CASSDRGRDNEQFF
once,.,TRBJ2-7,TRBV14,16,TGTGCCAGCAGCCCAACACAGGGTTATTACTCCTACGAGCAGTACTTC,CASSPTQGYYSYEQYF
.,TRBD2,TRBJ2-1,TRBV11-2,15,TGTGCCAGCACCCCTTGGTTGCGGGGGATCCGCAAGGGGTTCTTC,CASTPWLRGIRKGFF
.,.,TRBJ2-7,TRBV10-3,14,TGTGCCATCAGTGAGTCGTTAAGGGCCTACGAGCAGTACTTC,CAISESLRAYEQYF
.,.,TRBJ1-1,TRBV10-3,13,TGTGCCATCAGTGAGTCTATCGGCACTGAAGCTTTCTTT,CAISESIGTEAFF
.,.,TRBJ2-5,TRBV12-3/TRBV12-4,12,TGTGCCAGCAGTAACAGGAGAGAGACCCAGTACTTC,CASSNRRETQYF
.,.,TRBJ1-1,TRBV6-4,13,TGTGCCAGCTCGAAAAACATGAACACTGAAGCTTTCTTT,CASSKNMNTEAFF
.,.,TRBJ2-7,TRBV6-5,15,TGTGCCAGCAGAATTCACACCGGGGTGGATTACGAGCAGTACTTC,CASRIHTGVDYEQYF
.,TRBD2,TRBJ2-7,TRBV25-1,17,TGTGCCAGCAGTGAGGGGAGGCTAGCGGGGGCACACTACGAGCAGTACTTC,CASSEGRLAGAHYEQYF
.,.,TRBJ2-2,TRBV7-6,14,TGTGCCAGCAGCTTAAATTCGTGGACCGGGGAGCTGTTTTTT,CASSLNSWTGELFF
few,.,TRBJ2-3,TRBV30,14,TGTGCCTGGAGACAGGGTTGGGGAACAGATACGCAGTATTTT,CAWRQGWGTDTQYF
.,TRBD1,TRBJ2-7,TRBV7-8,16,TGTGCCAGCAGCTCTTGGGGACAGGGGATTGCCTACGAGCAGTACTTC,CASSSWGQGIAYEQYF
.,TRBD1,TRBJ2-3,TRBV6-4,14,TGTGCCAGCAGCGAGACAGGGTTAGGAGATACGCAGTATTTT,CASSETGLGDTQYF
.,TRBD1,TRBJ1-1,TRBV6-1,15,TGTGCCAGCAGTGGAACGTTTCAGGGGGACACTGAAGCTTTCTTT,CASSGTFQGDTEAFF
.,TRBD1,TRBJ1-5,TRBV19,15,TGTGCCAGTTATTCCCGGGACAGGGTCAATCAGCCCCAGCATTTT,CASYSRDRVNQPQHF
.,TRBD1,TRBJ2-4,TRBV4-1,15,TGCGCCAGCAGCTCCCTGGACAGGATCCGGGGCATTCAGTACTTC,CASSSLDRIRGIQYF
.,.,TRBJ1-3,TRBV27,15,TGTGCCAGCAGTTTATTGGGTGGGGGTCGGAACACCATATATTTT,CASSLLGGGRNTIYF
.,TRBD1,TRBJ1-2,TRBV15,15,TGTGCCACCAGCAGAGGGACAGGAGCAAACTATGGCTACACCTTC,CATSRGTGANYGYTF
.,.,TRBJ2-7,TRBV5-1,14,TGCGCCAGCAGCTTGGCCTTGACGGCGCGGGAGCAGTACTTC,CASSLALTAREQYF
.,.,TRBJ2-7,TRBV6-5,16,TGTGCCAGCAGTTACTCTGGCGAGACTAGATACTACGAGCAGTACTTC,CASSYSGETRYYEQYF
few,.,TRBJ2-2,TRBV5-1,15,TGCGCCAGCAGCTTTGACACCTATAACACCGGGGAGCTGTTTTTT,CASSFDTYNTGELFF
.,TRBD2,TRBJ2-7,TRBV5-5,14,TGTGCCAGCCGGCTGAGCGGGGGGGCCCACGAGCAGTACTTC,CASRLSGGAHEQYF
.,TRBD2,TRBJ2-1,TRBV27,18,TGTGCCAGCAGTTTAACTAGCGGGAGCTGGAGCTCCTACAATGAGCAGTTCTTC,CASSLTSGSWSSYNEQFF
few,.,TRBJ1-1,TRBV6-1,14,TGTGCCAGCAGTTTGCAGGGTTCGGGAACTGAAGCTTTCTTT,CASSLQGSGTEAFF
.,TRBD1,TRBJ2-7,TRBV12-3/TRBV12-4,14,TGTGCCAGCACCCCCGGACAGGGGACCGACGAGCAGTACTTC,CASTPGQGTDEQYF
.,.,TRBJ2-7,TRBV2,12,TGTGCCAGCAGTGCCTTCACCTACGAGCAGTACTTC,CASSAFTYEQYF
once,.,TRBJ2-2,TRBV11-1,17,TGTGCCAGCAGCCTCTTCGTTGGAGGGGTCATGACCGGGGAGCTGTTTTTT,CASSLFVGGVMTGELFF
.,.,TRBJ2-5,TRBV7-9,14,TGTGCCAGCAGCGTACCGGGATTCGGGGAGACCCAGTACTTC,CASSVPGFGETQYF
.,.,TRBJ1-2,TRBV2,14,TGTGCCAGCAGTGAAATGTCGGGACTCTATGGCTACACCTTC,CASSEMSGLYGYTF
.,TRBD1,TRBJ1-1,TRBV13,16,TGTGCCAGCAGCTTAGAGTCGCACAGGGGGCGGACTGAAGCTTTCTTT,CASSLESHRGRTEAFF
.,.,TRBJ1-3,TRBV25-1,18,TGTGCCAGCAGTGAATATTTTGTAGACACAAGCTCTGGAAACACCATATATTTT,CASSEYFVDTSSGNTIYF
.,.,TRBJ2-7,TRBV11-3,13,TGTGCCAGCAGCGACGGGAACTCCTACGAGCAGTACTTC,CASSDGNSYEQYF
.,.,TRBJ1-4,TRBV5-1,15,TGCGCCAGCAGAAGTCGGGGCGGCACTAATGAAAAACTGTTTTTT,CASRSRGGTNEKLFF
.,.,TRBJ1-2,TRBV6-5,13,TGTGCCAGCAGTTACGTGAGATTGGGCGGCTACACCTTC,CASSYVRLGGYTF
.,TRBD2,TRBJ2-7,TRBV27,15,TGTGCCAGCAGTTCCCTAGCGGGGGCAACCTACGAGCAGTACTTC,CASSSLAGATYEQYF
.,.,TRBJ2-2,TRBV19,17,TGTGCCAGTAGTCTAAGGCCCCCAGGGGATTACACCGGGGAGCTGTTTTTT,CASSLRPPGDYTGELFF
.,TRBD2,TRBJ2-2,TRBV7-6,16,TGTGCCAGCAGCCCAAGACTAGCGGGAGGGACCGGGGAGCTGTTTTTT,CASSPRLAGGTGELFF
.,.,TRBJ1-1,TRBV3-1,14,TGTGCCAGCAGCCAAGCGGGACTGAACACTGAAGCTTTCTTT,CASSQAGLNTEAFF
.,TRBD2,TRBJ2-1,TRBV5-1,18,TGCGCCAGCAGCCCTGGGGCTAGCGGGACGAGCTCCTACAATGAGCAGTTCTTC,CASSPGASGTSSYNEQFF
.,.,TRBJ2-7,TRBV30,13,TGTGCCTGGAGTGGGACTGCCAACTACGAGCAGTACTTC,CAWSGTANYEQYF
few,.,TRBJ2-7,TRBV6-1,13,TGTGCCAGCAGTGAAGGCAGCTCCTACGAGCAGTACTTC,CASSEGSSYEQYF
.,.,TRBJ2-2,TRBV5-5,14,TGTGCCAGCAGCGGCCTGGACCCAACCGGGGAGCTGTTTTTT,CASSGLDPTGELFF
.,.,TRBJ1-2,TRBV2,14,TGTGCCAGCATCCCCGGTCCCACGGACTATGGCTACACCTTC,CASIPGPTDYGYTF
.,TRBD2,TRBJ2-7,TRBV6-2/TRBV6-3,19,TGTGCCAGCAGTTACTCGGGGTTCGAGCGGGAGTATCACTCCTACGAGCAGTACTTC,CASSYSGFEREYHSYEQYF
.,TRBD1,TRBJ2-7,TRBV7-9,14,TGTGCCAGCAGCCCTAGGGGGCACCCCTACGAGCAGCACTTC,CASSPRGHPYEQHF
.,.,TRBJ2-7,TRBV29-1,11,TGCAGCGTTGACAGGGGCTACGAGCAGTACTTC,CSVDRGYEQYF
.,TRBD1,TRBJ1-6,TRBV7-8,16,TGTGCCAGCAGTCCCGGGACAGCCTCCTATAATTCACCCCTCCACTTT,CASSPGTASYNSPLHF
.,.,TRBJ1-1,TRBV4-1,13,TGCGCCAGCATGCCCCCCGGGTCCCCTGAAGCTTTCTTT,CASMPPGSPEAFF
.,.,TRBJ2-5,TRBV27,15,TGTGCCAGCAGGGGCCAGGGACACCTCCAAGAGACCCAGTACTTC,CASRGQGHLQETQYF
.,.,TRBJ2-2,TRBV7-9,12,TGTGCCAGCAGCTTTACGTCCGGGGAGCTGTTTTTT,CASSFTSGELFF